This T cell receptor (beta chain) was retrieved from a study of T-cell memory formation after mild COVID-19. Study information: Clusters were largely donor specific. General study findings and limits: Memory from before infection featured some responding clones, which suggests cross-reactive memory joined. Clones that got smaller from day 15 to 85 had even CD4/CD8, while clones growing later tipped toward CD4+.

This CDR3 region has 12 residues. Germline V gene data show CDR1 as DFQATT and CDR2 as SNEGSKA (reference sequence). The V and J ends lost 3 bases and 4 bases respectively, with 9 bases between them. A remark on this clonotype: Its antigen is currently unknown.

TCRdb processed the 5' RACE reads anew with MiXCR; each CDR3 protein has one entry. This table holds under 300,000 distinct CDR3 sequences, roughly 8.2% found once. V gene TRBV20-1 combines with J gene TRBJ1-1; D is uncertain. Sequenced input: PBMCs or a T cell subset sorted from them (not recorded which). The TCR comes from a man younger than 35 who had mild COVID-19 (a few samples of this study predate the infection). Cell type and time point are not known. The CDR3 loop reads CSARERTTEAFF. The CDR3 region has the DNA TGCAGTGCTAGGGAGAGGACCACTGAAGCTTTCTTT.